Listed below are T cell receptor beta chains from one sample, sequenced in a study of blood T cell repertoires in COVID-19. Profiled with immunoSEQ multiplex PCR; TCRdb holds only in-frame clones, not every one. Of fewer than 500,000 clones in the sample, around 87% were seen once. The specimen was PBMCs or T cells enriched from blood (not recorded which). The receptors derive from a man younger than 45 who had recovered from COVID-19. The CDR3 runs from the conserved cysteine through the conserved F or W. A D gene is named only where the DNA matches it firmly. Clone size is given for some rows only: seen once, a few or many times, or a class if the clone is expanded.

TGTGCCAGTAGTGTTACAGGGGAGGTCTACGAGCAGTACTTC	CASSVTGEVYEQYF	TRBV19	TRBJ2-7	-	-
TGTGCCAGCAGTTACTCCCAGTGGAGCTCCTACGAGCAGTACTTC	CASSYSQWSSYEQYF	TRBV6-5	TRBJ2-7	-	-
TGTGCCAGTACCCTAGACAGGGGTAATCAGCCCCAGCATTTT	CASTLDRGNQPQHF	TRBV19	TRBJ1-5	TRBD1	-
TGTGCCAGCAGCTTGGGGCAGGGAGGACAGCCCCAGCATTTT	CASSLGQGGQPQHF	TRBV5-6	TRBJ1-5	-	-
TGTGCCAGCAGCCAGGTCGTGCTAGCGGGAGGCGGTAGCGAGCAGTACTTC	CASSQVVLAGGGSEQYF	TRBV3-1/TRBV3-2	TRBJ2-7	TRBD2	few
TGCGCCAGCAGCCTCCGATCGGGGACAGGGCACGACTATGGCTACACCTTC	CASSLRSGTGHDYGYTF	TRBV5-1	TRBJ1-2	TRBD1	-
TGTGCCAGCAGGACTAGGGTTAGCAATCAGCCCCAGCATTTT	CASRTRVSNQPQHF	TRBV6-5	TRBJ1-5	-	-
TGTGCCAGCACCACCACAGGGGCCGCTAACTATGGCTACACCTTC	CASTTTGAANYGYTF	TRBV28	TRBJ1-2	TRBD1	once
TGTGCCAGCAGCACCCTAGCGGGACCTTCCTACGAGCAGTACTTC	CASSTLAGPSYEQYF	TRBV21-1	TRBJ2-7	-	-
TGTGCTAGTGGTTTGGGACTAGGCTACAATGAGCAGTTCTTC	CASGLGLGYNEQFF	TRBV12-5	TRBJ2-1	-	-
TGCGCCAGCAGCTTGGCTCAGCGGGAGGCCTCTGGGGCCAACGTCCTGACTTTC	CASSLAQREASGANVLTF	TRBV5-1	TRBJ2-6	TRBD2	-
TGTGCCAGCAGCTTAGCGAGCGGGGTTCGGGAGACCCAGTACTTC	CASSLASGVRETQYF	TRBV7-9	TRBJ2-5	TRBD2	-
TGTGCCAGCTCACTGAACCGGGGAACTGAAGCTTTCTTT	CASSLNRGTEAFF	TRBV18	TRBJ1-1	-	-
TGTGCCAGCAGTTACTGGACAGGGAGGCCAAACTCACCCCTCCACTTT	CASSYWTGRPNSPLHF	TRBV6-5	TRBJ1-6	TRBD1	-
TGTGCCAGCAGTCCGTGGACTAGCGGGAGCCCAGATACGCAGTATTTT	CASSPWTSGSPDTQYF	TRBV28	TRBJ2-3	TRBD2	-
TGTGCCAGCAGCGTAGAGGACGGGGTCGCTGGGGCCAACGTCCTGACTTTC	CASSVEDGVAGANVLTF	TRBV9	TRBJ2-6	-	once
TGTGCCAGCAGCTCTCCCGGGACAGGGGGTTACACCATATATTTT	CASSSPGTGGYTIYF	TRBV28	TRBJ1-3	TRBD1	-
TGTGCCAGCTCGAGTGAACCTAATCAGCCCCAGCATTTT	CASSSEPNQPQHF	TRBV6-4	TRBJ1-5	-	-
TGTGCCAGCAGTGAAGTAACAATGGAACAGGGGCGTTGGTACTTC	CASSEVTMEQGRWYF	TRBV2	TRBJ2-7	TRBD1	-
TGTGCCAGTAGTAACGCTGGGGCCCCCGGGGAGCTGTTTTTT	CASSNAGAPGELFF	TRBV19	TRBJ2-2	-	-
TGTGCCAGCAAGAGTACCCCATACGAGCAGTACTTC	CASKSTPYEQYF	TRBV6-5	TRBJ2-7	-	-
TGTGCCAGCACTTCCTCCACTAGCCAGATTGTCAATGAGCAGTTCTTC	CASTSSTSQIVNEQFF	TRBV28	TRBJ2-1	-	-
TGTGCCAAGAGTAGCGGGAGCTCAGGCGAGCAGTACTTC	CAKSSGSSGEQYF	TRBV10-3	TRBJ2-7	TRBD2	-
TGTGCCAGCAGTTACTCGAATAACAGGGGTGTGAATGAGCAGTTCTTC	CASSYSNNRGVNEQFF	TRBV6-5	TRBJ2-1	TRBD1	-
TGCGCCAGCAGCCAAGAATTACTAGCGCGTCCCTACGAGCAGTACTTC	CASSQELLARPYEQYF	TRBV4-1	TRBJ2-7	TRBD2	few
TGTGCCATCACCACTTCTCGTAGCACAGATACGCAGTATTTT	CAITTSRSTDTQYF	TRBV10-3	TRBJ2-3	-	-
TGTGCCAGCAGTATCCCTTGGACAGGGGCCAACACAGATACGCAGTATTTT	CASSIPWTGANTDTQYF	TRBV28	TRBJ2-3	TRBD1	-
TGTGCCAGCGAAGGGACAGCCAATGAGCAGTTCTTC	CASEGTANEQFF	TRBV6-5	TRBJ2-1	TRBD1	once
TGCGCCAGCAGCCAAGATTTAGCGGGCACTGAAGCTTTCTTT	CASSQDLAGTEAFF	TRBV4-1	TRBJ1-1	-	once
TGCGCCAGCAGCTCCCAGGGGGATCTAGACTTC	CASSSQGDLDF	TRBV5-1	TRBJ1-2	TRBD1	-
TGTGCCAGTAGTATAATGATGCGCGGGAGCCTACAGGTTGAGCAGTTCTTC	CASSIMMRGSLQVEQFF	TRBV19	TRBJ2-1	TRBD2	-
TGTGCCAGCACCTTAGCGGGACAAGAGACCCAGTACTTC	CASTLAGQETQYF	TRBV28	TRBJ2-5	TRBD2	-
TGTGCCAGTAGTGTAATCCGAGACACTGAAGCTTTCTTT	CASSVIRDTEAFF	TRBV19	TRBJ1-1	-	-
TGTGCCAGCAGTGAAGCGCCTCATAGCCCATCCTACGAGCAGTACTTC	CASSEAPHSPSYEQYF	TRBV6-1	TRBJ2-7	-	few
TGTGCCAGCAGTTTAGCAGGGGGAAGCTATGGCTACACCTTC	CASSLAGGSYGYTF	TRBV27	TRBJ1-2	TRBD1	-
TGTGCCAGCAGCACAGGCTACGAGCAGTACTTC	CASSTGYEQYF	TRBV28	TRBJ2-7	-	-
TGTGCCACCAGTGATTCGAGGGGGTTCCAAGAGACCCAGTACTTC	CATSDSRGFQETQYF	TRBV24-1	TRBJ2-5	-	-
TGTGCCAGCAGTCGTATGCTCCATACGGGGGGGGGAGGATACGAGCAGTACTTC	CASSRMLHTGGGGYEQYF	TRBV6-6	TRBJ2-7	TRBD2	-